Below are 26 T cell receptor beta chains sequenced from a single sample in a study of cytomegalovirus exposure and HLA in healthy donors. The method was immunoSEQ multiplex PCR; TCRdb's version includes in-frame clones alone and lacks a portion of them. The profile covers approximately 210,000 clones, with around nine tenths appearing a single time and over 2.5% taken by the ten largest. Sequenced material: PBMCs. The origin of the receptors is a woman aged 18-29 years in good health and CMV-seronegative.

CDR3 amino acids: CASSPVGLAGTAGETQYF. As DNA, the CDR3 is TGTGCCAGCAGTCCGGTAGGGCTAGCGGGAACGGCAGGAGAGACCCAGTACTTC. V and J are TRBV2 and TRBJ2-5; the match to TRBD2 covers 9 bases. The germline V gene has CDR1 SNHLY and CDR2 FYNNEI. The CDR3 sequence is 18 residues long. V was pared by 5 bases and J by 4 bases, with 17 bases of the junction left unmatched.

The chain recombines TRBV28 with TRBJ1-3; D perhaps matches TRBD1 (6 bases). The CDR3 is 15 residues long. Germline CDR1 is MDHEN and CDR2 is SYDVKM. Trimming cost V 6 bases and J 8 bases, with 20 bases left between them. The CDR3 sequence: CASSPLTGLLDTIYF. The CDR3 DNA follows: TGTGCCAGCAGCCCCCTTACAGGGCTTTTAGACACCATATATTTT.

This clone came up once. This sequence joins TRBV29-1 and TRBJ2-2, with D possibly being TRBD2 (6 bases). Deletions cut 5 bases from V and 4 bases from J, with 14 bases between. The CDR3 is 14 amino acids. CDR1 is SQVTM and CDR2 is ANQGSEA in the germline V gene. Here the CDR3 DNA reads TGCAGCGTTCATGCGGGACCCCGCACCGGGGAGCTGTTTTTT. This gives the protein CSVHAGPRTGELFF.

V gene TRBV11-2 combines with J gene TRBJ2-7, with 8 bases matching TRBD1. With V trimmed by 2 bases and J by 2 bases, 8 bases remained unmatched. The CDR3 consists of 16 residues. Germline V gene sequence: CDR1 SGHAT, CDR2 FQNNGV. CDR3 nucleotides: TGTGCCAGCAGCTTACTCCCCGGGACAGGCACCTACGAGCAGTACTTC. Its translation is CASSLLPGTGTYEQYF.

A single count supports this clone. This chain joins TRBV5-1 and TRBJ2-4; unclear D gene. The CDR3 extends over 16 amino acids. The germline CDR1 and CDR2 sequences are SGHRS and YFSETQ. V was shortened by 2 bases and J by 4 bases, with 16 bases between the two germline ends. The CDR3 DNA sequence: TGCGCCAGCAGCTTTAGTTTTGGAGCTATGAAAAACATTCAGTACTTC. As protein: CASSFSFGAMKNIQYF.

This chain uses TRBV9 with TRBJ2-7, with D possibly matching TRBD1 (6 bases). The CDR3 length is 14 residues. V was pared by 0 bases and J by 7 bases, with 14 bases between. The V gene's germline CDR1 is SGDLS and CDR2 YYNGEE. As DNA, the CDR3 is TGTGCCAGCAGCGTAGATCCAGGGGCGAGGGAGCAGTACTTC. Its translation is CASSVDPGAREQYF.

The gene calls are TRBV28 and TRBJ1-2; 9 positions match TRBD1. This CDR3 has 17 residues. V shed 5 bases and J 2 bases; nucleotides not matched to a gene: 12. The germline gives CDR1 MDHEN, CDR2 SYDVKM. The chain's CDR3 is CASSTGTGIIGNYGYTF. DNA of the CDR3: TGTGCCAGCAGTACCGGGACAGGGATTATCGGGAACTATGGCTACACCTTC.

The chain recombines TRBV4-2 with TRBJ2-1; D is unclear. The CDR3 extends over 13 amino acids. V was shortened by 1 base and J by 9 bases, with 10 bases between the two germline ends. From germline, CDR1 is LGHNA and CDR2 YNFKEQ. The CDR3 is CASSQARRSEQFF. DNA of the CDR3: TGTGCCAGCAGCCAAGCAAGGCGGAGTGAGCAGTTCTTC.

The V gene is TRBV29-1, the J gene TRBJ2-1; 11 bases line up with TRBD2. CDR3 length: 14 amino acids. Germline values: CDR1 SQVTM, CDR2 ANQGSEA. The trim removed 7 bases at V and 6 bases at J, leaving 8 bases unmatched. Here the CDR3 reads CSAEGTSGFNEQFF. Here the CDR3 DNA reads TGCAGCGCCGAGGGGACTAGCGGATTCAATGAGCAGTTCTTC.

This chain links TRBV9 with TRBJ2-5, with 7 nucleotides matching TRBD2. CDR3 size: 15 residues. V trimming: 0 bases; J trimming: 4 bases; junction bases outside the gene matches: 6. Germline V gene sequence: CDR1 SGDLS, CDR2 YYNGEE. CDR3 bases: TGTGCCAGCAGCGTAGGGGTAGCGGGTATAGAGACCCAGTACTTC. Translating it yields CASSVGVAGIETQYF.

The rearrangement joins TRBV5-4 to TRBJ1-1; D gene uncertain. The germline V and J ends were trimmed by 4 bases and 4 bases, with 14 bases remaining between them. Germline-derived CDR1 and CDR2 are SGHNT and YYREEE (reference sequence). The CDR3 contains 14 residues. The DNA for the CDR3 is TGTGCCAGCAGCCCGTCTGTGGGCGTCACTGAAGCTTTCTTT. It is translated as CASSPSVGVTEAFF.

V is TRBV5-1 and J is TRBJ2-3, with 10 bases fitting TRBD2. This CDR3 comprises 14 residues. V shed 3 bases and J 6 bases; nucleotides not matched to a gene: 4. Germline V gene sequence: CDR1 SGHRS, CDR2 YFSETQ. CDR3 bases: TGCGCCAGCAGCTCAGCGGGAGGGCCCGATACGCAGTATTTT. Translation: CASSSAGGPDTQYF.

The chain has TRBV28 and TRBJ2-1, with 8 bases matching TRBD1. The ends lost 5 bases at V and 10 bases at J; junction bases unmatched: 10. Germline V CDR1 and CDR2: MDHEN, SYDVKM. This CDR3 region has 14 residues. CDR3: CASSATGGRREQFF. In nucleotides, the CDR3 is TGTGCCAGCAGTGCCACAGGGGGTAGGCGAGAGCAGTTCTTC. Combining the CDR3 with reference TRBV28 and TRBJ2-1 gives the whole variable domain DVKVTQSSRYLVKRTGEKVFLECVQDMDHENMFWYRQDPGLGLRLIYFSYDVKMKEKGDIPEGYSVSREKKERFSLILESASTNQTSMYLCASSATGGRREQFFGPGTRLTVL.

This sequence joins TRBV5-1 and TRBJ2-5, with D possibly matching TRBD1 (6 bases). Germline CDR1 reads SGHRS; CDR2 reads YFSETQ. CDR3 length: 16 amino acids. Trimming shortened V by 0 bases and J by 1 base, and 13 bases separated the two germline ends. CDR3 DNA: TGCGCCAGCAGCTTGGGGGACCGGGACACCCAAGAGACCCAGTACTTC. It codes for CASSLGDRDTQETQYF.

As DNA, the CDR3 is TGTGCCAGCAGCTCCCTTCAGGGGCCACCTGAAGCTTTCTTT. Protein: CASSSLQGPPEAFF. V gene TRBV7-8 combines with J gene TRBJ1-1; D perhaps matches TRBD1 (6 bases). V was clipped by 4 bases and J by 6 bases, with 15 bases between them. The CDR3 has 14 amino acids. Germline V gene lookup returns CDR1 SGHVS and CDR2 FQNEAQ.

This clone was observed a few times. CDR3 loop: CASSLRAGVYNEQFF. CDR3 DNA sequence: TGTGCCAGCAGCTTACGAGCGGGGGTATACAATGAGCAGTTCTTC. The chain employs TRBV7-6 and TRBJ2-1; 8 bases map to TRBD2. CDR1 and CDR2 from the germline V gene are SGHVS and FNYEAQ. The CDR3 totals 15 residues. V dropped 2 bases and J dropped 4; count of bases not matched to a gene: 4.

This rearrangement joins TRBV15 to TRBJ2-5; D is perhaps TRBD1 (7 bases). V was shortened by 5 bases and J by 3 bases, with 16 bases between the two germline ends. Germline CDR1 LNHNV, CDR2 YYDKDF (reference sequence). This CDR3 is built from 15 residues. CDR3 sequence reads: CATSPRSGGKETQYF. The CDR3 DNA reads TGTGCCACCAGCCCAAGATCAGGGGGGAAAGAGACCCAGTACTTC.

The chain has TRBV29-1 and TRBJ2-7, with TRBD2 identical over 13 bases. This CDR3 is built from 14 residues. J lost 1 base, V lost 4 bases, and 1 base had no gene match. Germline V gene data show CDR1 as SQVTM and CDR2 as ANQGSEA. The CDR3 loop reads CSVAGLAGSYEQYF. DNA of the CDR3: TGCAGCGTTGCGGGACTAGCGGGATCCTACGAGCAGTACTTC.

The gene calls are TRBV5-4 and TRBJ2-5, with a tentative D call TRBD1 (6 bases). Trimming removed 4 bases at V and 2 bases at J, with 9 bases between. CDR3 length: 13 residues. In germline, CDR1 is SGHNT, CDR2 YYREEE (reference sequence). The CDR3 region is CASSRTAQETQYF. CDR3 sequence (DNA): TGTGCCAGCAGCCGGACAGCGCAAGAGACCCAGTACTTC. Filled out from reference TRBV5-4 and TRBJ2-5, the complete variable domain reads ETGVTQSPTHLIKTRGQQVTLRCSSQSGHNTVSWYQQALGQGPQFIFQYYREEENGRGNFPPRFSGLQFPNYSSELNVNALELDDSALYLCASSRTAQETQYFGPGTRLLVL.

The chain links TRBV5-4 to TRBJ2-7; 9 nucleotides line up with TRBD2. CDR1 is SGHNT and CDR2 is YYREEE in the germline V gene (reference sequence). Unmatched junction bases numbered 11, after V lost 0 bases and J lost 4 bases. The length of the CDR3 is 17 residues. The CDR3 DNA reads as TGTGCCAGCAGCTTGGCCGAGTTTAGTAGCGGGAGTTACGAGCAGTACTTC. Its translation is CASSLAEFSSGSYEQYF.

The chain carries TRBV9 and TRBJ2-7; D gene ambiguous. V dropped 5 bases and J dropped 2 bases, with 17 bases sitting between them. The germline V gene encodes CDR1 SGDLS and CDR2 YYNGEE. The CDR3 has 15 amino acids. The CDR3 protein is CASSAAPQLTYEQYF. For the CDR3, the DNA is TGTGCCAGCAGTGCCGCCCCACAGCTAACCTACGAGCAGTACTTC.

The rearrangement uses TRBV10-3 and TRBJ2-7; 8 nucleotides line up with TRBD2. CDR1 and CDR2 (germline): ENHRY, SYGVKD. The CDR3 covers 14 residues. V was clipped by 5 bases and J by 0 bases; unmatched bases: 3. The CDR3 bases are TGTGCCATCAGTACTAGCGGATCCTCCTACGAGCAGTACTTC. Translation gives CAISTSGSSYEQYF.

The CDR3 DNA sequence: TGTGCCAGCAGCCCCGGGACTAGCGACCTCGGAGAGCAGTACTTC. It specifies CASSPGTSDLGEQYF. The chain joins TRBV27 to TRBJ2-7, with 10 bases lining up with TRBD2. J gave up 7 bases and V 6 bases, and 12 bases lay outside the gene matches. The CDR3 totals 15 residues. CDR1 is MNHEY, CDR2 SMNVEV, per germline (reference sequence).

The DNA for the CDR3 is TGCGGCATAGACTCCGGCCTCTACAATGAGCAGTTCTTC. Translating gives CGIDSGLYNEQFF. This chain connects TRBV29-1 to TRBJ2-1; D gene ambiguous. Per the germline V gene, CDR1 is SQVTM and CDR2 is ANQGSEA. The CDR3 totals 13 residues.

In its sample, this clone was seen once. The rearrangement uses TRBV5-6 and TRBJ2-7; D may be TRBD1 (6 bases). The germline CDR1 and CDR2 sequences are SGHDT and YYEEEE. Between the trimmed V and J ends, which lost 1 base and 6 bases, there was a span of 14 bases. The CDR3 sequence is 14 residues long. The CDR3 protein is CASSLLQAGAEQYF. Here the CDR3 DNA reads TGTGCCAGCAGCTTGTTACAGGCAGGGGCCGAGCAGTACTTC.

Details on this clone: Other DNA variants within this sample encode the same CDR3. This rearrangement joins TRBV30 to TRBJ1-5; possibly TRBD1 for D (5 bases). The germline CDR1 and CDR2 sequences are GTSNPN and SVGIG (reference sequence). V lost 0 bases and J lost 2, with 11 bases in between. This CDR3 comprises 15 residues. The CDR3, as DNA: TGTGCCTGGAGTGTACCCGGGACTGGCAATCAGCCCCAGCATTTT. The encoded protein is CAWSVPGTGNQPQHF.